This TCR beta chain was obtained from a study of identical twins. Points from the study as a whole: The more abundant beta clonotypes in cord blood had fewer insertions, and memory repertoires did not show this. Instead of following the same donors, the conclusions were based on cross-sectional statistical analysis.

In TCRdb, the 5' RACE reads were re-called with MiXCR into one record per CDR3 protein. The sample has around 230,000 distinct CDR3 sequences; around a tenth are singletons. The V end lost 8 bases, the J end lost 5 bases, and 15 bases lay between the germline ends. Germline CDR1 and CDR2: MNHEY and SMNVEV (reference sequence). The CDR3 is made up of 13 amino acids. Remarks on this clonotype: Its specificity is not known.

Among all donors, each was a healthy Caucasian. This TCR came from a woman in her late teens or twenties in good health. Sequencing was performed on memory (CD45RO+) T cells sorted from blood. This chain joins TRBV27 and TRBJ2-5; tentatively, D is TRBD1 or TRBD2 (6 bases each). CDR3 sequence reads: CASRGLFRETQYF. DNA of the CDR3: TGTGCCAGCCGGGGGCTTTTTCGGGAGACCCAGTACTTC.